This T cell receptor beta chain was recovered during a study of blood T cell repertoires in COVID-19. Study summary: There were acute and convalescent COVID-19 samples, and they came from the United States, Italy and Spain.

Profiled with immunoSEQ multiplex PCR; TCRdb holds only in-frame clones, not every one. The repertoire holds about 85,000 clones, more than 85% seen once, with under 2.5% in the top ten. Germline assignment: CDR1 LGHDT and CDR2 YNNKEL (reference sequence). The V end lost 1 base, the J end lost 2 bases, and 12 bases lay between the germline ends. The CDR3 has 15 amino acids. The genes are TRBV3-1 (or the pseudogene TRBV3-2) and TRBJ2-7; possible D gene TRBD2, 6 bases. Specimen: peripheral blood. The sequence was obtained from a human donor with active COVID-19. The donor label of this sample is uncertain. Here the CDR3 reads CASSQGVTSTYEQYF. In nucleotides, the CDR3 is TGTGCCAGCAGCCAAGGGGTAACTAGCACCTACGAGCAGTACTTC.